Each of the 7 T cell receptor beta chains below was sequenced from the same sample in a study of response to subunit inactivated influenza vaccine. MiXCR, run by TCRdb on the RT-PCR reads, gives a single entry per CDR3 protein. The sample carries about 780,000 distinct CDR3 sequences, approximately 17% recorded once. The specimen comprised PBMCs from blood, sampled around 5 days after vaccination. These receptors originate from a man aged 50-59 years who received an inactivated influenza vaccine.

V gene TRBV7-2 combines with J gene TRBJ2-7, with TRBD1 matching 8 bases. This CDR3 is 16 amino acids long. From germline, CDR1 is SGHTA and CDR2 FQGNSA. Trimming at V came to 5 bases and at J to 2 bases, leaving 11 bases not matched to a gene. CDR3 region: CASSLLRDRWAYEQYF. The CDR3 bases are TGTGCCAGCAGCCTACTCCGGGACAGGTGGGCCTACGAGCAGTACTTC.

This clonotype was detected only a few times. One end of the junction does not line up with germline, which may come from a read error. V usage is TRBV7-6 and J usage is TRBJ2-4; D remains ambiguous. Germline assignment: CDR1 SGHVS and CDR2 FNYEAQ. The CDR3 runs 10 residues. CDR3 bases: TGTGCCAGCATAACGGCCGGTCAAGACTTC. Encoded protein: CASITAGQDF.

This clonotype was recorded a few times. The chain joins TRBV14 to TRBJ2-3; D perhaps matches TRBD2 (6 bases). V lost 1 base, J lost 3 bases, and 11 bases lay in between. Germline CDR1 reads SGHDN; CDR2 reads FVKESK. The length of the CDR3 is 15 residues. CDR3 coding DNA: TGTGCCAGCAGCCAAGTTTTTGGGAGGACAGATACGCAGTATTTT. Amino acid sequence: CASSQVFGRTDTQYF.

This chain links TRBV27 with TRBJ1-1, with D uncertain. Trimming removed 6 bases at V and 1 base at J, with 18 bases between. Per the germline V gene, CDR1 is MNHEY and CDR2 is SMNVEV (reference sequence). This CDR3 is 16 amino acids long. The CDR3 sequence: CASRVVGIRGNTEAFF. CDR3 in DNA: TGTGCCAGCAGGGTGGTAGGAATACGGGGGAACACTGAAGCTTTCTTT.

As regards this clonotype: Possible read error: a much larger clone is one base away. V is TRBV20-1 and J is TRBJ1-5; 10 positions match TRBD1. This CDR3 is built from 13 residues. Germline lookup yields CDR1 DFQATT and CDR2 SNEGSKA (reference sequence). The CDR3 reads CSAGQGGDQPQNF. The CDR3 region has the DNA TGCAGTGCTGGACAGGGGGGCGATCAGCCCCAGAATTTT.

In its sample, this clonotype was seen many times. V usage is TRBV12-3 or TRBV12-4 and J usage is TRBJ2-5; D not resolved. This CDR3 has 13 amino acids. With 5 bases removed from V and 5 bases from J, the gap between germline ends came to 12 bases. This chain's CDR3 is CASSTSDRETQYF. The CDR3 DNA sequence: TGTGCCAGCAGTACCTCGGACCGGGAGACCCAGTACTTC.

This clonotype was seen repeatedly, ten times or more. For the CDR3, the DNA is TGCAGTGCTTACCTTAGCGGGAGGCACTACAATGAGCAGTTCTTC. It encodes CSAYLSGRHYNEQFF. V usage is TRBV20-1 and J usage is TRBJ2-1; 10 bases line up with TRBD2. Germline lookup yields CDR1 DFQATT and CDR2 SNEGSKA (reference sequence). V lost 5 bases to trimming and J lost 3 bases; unmatched junction nucleotides: 7. The CDR3 has 15 amino acids.